Presented here are 27 T cell receptor beta chains from one specimen sequenced in a study of blood T cell repertoires in COVID-19. Clones were sequenced by immunoSEQ multiplex PCR, and TCRdb holds only the in-frame ones, with some missing. This table has roughly 140,000 clones, over 80% appearing once. Material: peripheral blood. The receptor source for this set is a woman aged 45-60 years with acute or convalescent COVID-19.

J is TRBJ1-5 and V is TRBV5-6; no definite D call. Trimming shortened V by 0 bases and J by 2 bases, and 9 bases separated the two germline ends. Germline CDR1 SGHDT, CDR2 YYEEEE. The CDR3 covers 15 residues. For the CDR3, the DNA is TGTGCCAGCAGCTTGGCGGGGATGGGCAATCAGCCCCAGCATTTT. Its protein is CASSLAGMGNQPQHF.

The chain recombines TRBV11-2 with TRBJ2-2; TRBD2 agrees at 7 bases. This CDR3 is built from 15 residues. Germline CDR1 and CDR2: SGHAT and FQNNGV. The V and J ends lost 5 bases and 4 bases, in that order; junction bases with no gene match: 7. The CDR3 is CASSPTRGVTGELFF. CDR3 coding DNA: TGTGCCAGCAGCCCGACCCGGGGGGTCACCGGGGAGCTGTTTTTT.

The chain carries TRBV20-1 and TRBJ2-7, with a tentative D call TRBD1 (5 bases). The V and J ends lost 3 bases and 3 bases respectively, with 6 bases between them. CDR1 DFQATT and CDR2 SNEGSKA come from the germline V gene (reference sequence). The CDR3 length is 11 residues. CDR3 sequence reads: CSASTGYEQYF. CDR3 in DNA: TGCAGTGCTAGTACAGGCTACGAGCAGTACTTC.

The chain has TRBV9 and TRBJ2-1, with a possible D match to TRBD2 (5 bases). V lost 4 bases and J 0 bases, leaving 11 bases between the germline ends. Germline V gene sequence: CDR1 SGDLS, CDR2 YYNGEE. The CDR3 contains 15 residues. The CDR3 sequence: CASSSGISSYNEQFF. CDR3 nucleotides: TGTGCCAGCAGCTCCGGGATCAGCTCCTACAATGAGCAGTTCTTC.

Concerning this clone itself: A far larger clone differs by one base, so this is likely a read error. This CDR3 is also generated by other DNA sequences in the sample. The chain carries TRBV6-5 and TRBJ2-7; maybe TRBD2 (5 bases). CDR1 is MNHEY and CDR2 is SVGAGI in the germline V gene. CDR3 length: 13 residues. V was shortened by 4 bases and J by 0 bases, with 7 bases between the two germline ends. The CDR3 loop is CASSSRDSYEQYF. CDR3 nucleotides: TGTGCCAGCAGTTCCCGGGACTCCTACGAGCAGTACTTC.

V is TRBV2 and J is TRBJ2-1, with 8 positions matching TRBD1. The CDR3 covers 14 residues. The germline V gene encodes CDR1 SNHLY and CDR2 FYNNEI. The J segment lost 10 bases and the V segment lost 6 bases, leaving 11 bases of the junction unmatched. The CDR3 DNA follows: TGTGCCAGCAGGATACGGACAGGGAACCTAGAGCAGTTCTTC. Its protein product is CASRIRTGNLEQFF.

The gene calls are TRBV7-9 and TRBJ2-1, with 12 bases fitting TRBD2. Germline V gene lookup returns CDR1 SEHNR and CDR2 FQNEAQ (reference sequence). The CDR3 runs to 16 residues. V was pared by 5 bases and J by 3 bases, with 5 bases of the junction left unmatched. CDR3 DNA sequence: TGTGCCAGCAGCACCTGGACTAGCGGGGTCTACAATGAGCAGTTCTTC. This encodes CASSTWTSGVYNEQFF.

This chain joins TRBV7-8 and TRBJ1-6; no definite D call. The CDR3 sequence is 17 residues long. Per the germline V gene, CDR1 is SGHVS and CDR2 is FQNEAQ. Trimming left V 1 base short and J 4 bases short, with 14 bases between. CDR3: CASSLVQASAYNSPLHF. In DNA form, the CDR3 reads TGTGCCAGCAGCTTAGTCCAAGCATCCGCTTATAATTCACCCCTCCACTTT.

The chain carries TRBV6-5 and TRBJ1-1; D unresolved. Between the trimmed V and J ends, which lost 2 bases and 1 base, there was a span of 11 bases. The germline V gene has CDR1 MNHEY and CDR2 SVGAGI. The CDR3 totals 15 residues. DNA of the CDR3: TGTGCCAGCAGTTACGATATAGCCGGGAACACTGAAGCTTTCTTT. Translation gives CASSYDIAGNTEAFF.

J is TRBJ1-1 and V is TRBV7-8; D gene uncertain. V lost 1 base, J lost 0 bases, and 6 bases lay in between. Germline CDR1 is SGHVS and CDR2 is FQNEAQ. This CDR3 is 14 amino acids long. The CDR3 bases are TGTGCCAGCAGCTTAGTATATATGAACACTGAAGCTTTCTTT. It yields the protein CASSLVYMNTEAFF.

The CDR3 sequence is CASSPELAGGYNEQFF. The CDR3 DNA sequence: TGTGCCAGCAGCCCAGAACTAGCGGGAGGCTACAATGAGCAGTTCTTC. The V and J genes are TRBV3-1 (or the pseudogene TRBV3-2) and TRBJ2-1; TRBD2 matches 12 bases. CDR1 is LGHDT, CDR2 YNNKEL, per germline (reference sequence). The V and J ends lost 4 bases and 3 bases, in that order; junction bases with no gene match: 4. The CDR3 is made up of 16 amino acids.

The J gene is TRBJ2-3, the V gene TRBV13, with 10 bases lining up with TRBD1. Losses at the gene ends were 6 bases for V and 5 bases for J; bases not matched to a gene: 8. Per the germline V gene, CDR1 is PRHDT and CDR2 is FYEKMQ (reference sequence). This CDR3 is 15 amino acids long. CDR3 sequence reads: CASSLGQGSRDTQYF. The CDR3 DNA sequence: TGTGCCAGCAGTCTGGGACAGGGGAGTAGAGATACGCAGTATTTT. Full variable domain (missing parts from reference TRBV13 and TRBJ2-3): AAGVIQSPRHLIKEKRETATLKCYPIPRHDTVYWYQQGPGQDPQFLISFYEKMQSDKGSIPDRFSAQQFSDYHSELNMSSLELGDSALYFCASSLGQGSRDTQYFGPGTRLTVL.

The chain carries TRBV5-1 and TRBJ2-3; 7 positions agree with TRBD2. Germline trimming cut 4 bases from V and 2 bases from J; bases unmatched to any gene: 13. Germline values: CDR1 SGHRS, CDR2 YFSETQ. The CDR3 is 17 residues long. The CDR3 DNA is TGCGCCAGCAGCGGTGGGAGGGGTCTCAGCGCCACAGATACGCAGTATTTT. It translates to CASSGGRGLSATDTQYF.

J is TRBJ1-2 and V is TRBV5-1; D possibly corresponds to TRBD1 (5 bases). The germline V gene has CDR1 SGHRS and CDR2 YFSETQ. V was clipped by 1 base and J by 6 bases, with 10 bases between them. The CDR3 totals 13 residues. CDR3 amino acids: CASSLPGADGYTF. The CDR3 bases are TGCGCCAGCAGCTTGCCTGGGGCGGATGGCTACACCTTC.

V usage is TRBV10-3 and J usage is TRBJ2-2; 8 nucleotides agree with TRBD1. Germline CDR1 reads ENHRY; CDR2 reads SYGVKD. V shed 6 bases, J shed 1 base, and the junction held 4 bases outside the gene matches. The CDR3 runs to 15 residues. CDR3 nucleotides: TGTGCCATCAGGGAACAGGGGGTGAACACCGGGGAGCTGTTTTTT. Translating it yields CAIREQGVNTGELFF.

The rearrangement uses TRBV2 and TRBJ1-2; possible D gene TRBD1, 6 bases. Germline-derived CDR1 and CDR2 are SNHLY and FYNNEI. Trimming shortened V by 7 bases and J by 4 bases, and 13 bases separated the two germline ends. This CDR3 contains 13 residues. The CDR3 nucleotides read TGTGCCAGCATGATGGGGACACTCTATGGCTACACCTTC. This gives the protein CASMMGTLYGYTF.

The rearrangement joins TRBV7-8 to TRBJ1-1; D unresolved. V lost 5 bases and J 2 bases, leaving 6 bases between the germline ends. Germline CDR1 reads SGHVS; CDR2 reads FQNEAQ. CDR3 length equals 12 residues. The CDR3 nucleotides are TGTGCCAGCAGCCCCCCTAACACTGAAGCTTTCTTT. The encoded protein is CASSPPNTEAFF.

The V gene is TRBV5-1, the J gene TRBJ2-1; possibly TRBD2 for D (7 bases). The germline V and J ends were trimmed by 4 bases and 4 bases, with 12 bases remaining between them. This CDR3 contains 14 residues. CDR1 is SGHRS and CDR2 is YFSETQ in the germline V gene. The CDR3 sequence is CASSPGEGYNEQFF. CDR3 nucleotides: TGCGCCAGCAGCCCAGGGGAGGGTTACAATGAGCAGTTCTTC. The variable domain in full, with the rest retrieved from reference TRBV5-1 and TRBJ2-1, is KAGVTQTPRYLIKTRGQQVTLSCSPISGHRSVSWYQQTPGQGLQFLFEYFSETQRNKGNFPGRFSGRQFSNSRSEMNVSTLELGDSALYLCASSPGEGYNEQFFGPGTRLTVL.

The V gene is TRBV3-1 (or the pseudogene TRBV3-2), the J gene TRBJ2-7; D gene ambiguous. Germline lookup yields CDR1 LGHDT and CDR2 YNNKEL (reference sequence). The length of the CDR3 is 13 residues. The ends were cut back, 1 base at V and 3 bases at J, with 7 bases in the middle. The CDR3 DNA sequence: TGTGCCAGCAGCCAAGGGGCAGTCTACGAGCAGTACTTC. Translation: CASSQGAVYEQYF.

The chain carries TRBV10-3 and TRBJ2-7; D is possibly TRBD1 (6 bases). This CDR3 spans 14 amino acids. The germline gives CDR1 ENHRY, CDR2 SYGVKD. The V end lost 0 bases, the J end lost 5 bases, and 11 bases lay between the germline ends. The DNA for the CDR3 is TGTGCCATCAGTGAGTCGACAGGAGCCAACGAGCAGTACTTC. Encoded protein: CAISESTGANEQYF.

The chain couples TRBV15 to TRBJ2-6; D unclear. This CDR3 has 15 residues. Germline CDR1 reads LNHNV; CDR2 reads YYDKDF (reference sequence). Between the trimmed V and J ends, which lost 4 bases and 0 bases, there was a span of 7 bases. CDR3 coding DNA: TGTGCCACCAGCACCTACGGCTCTGGGGCCAACGTCCTGACTTTC. Its protein product is CATSTYGSGANVLTF.

V is TRBV14 and J is TRBJ1-4, with 10 bases identical to TRBD1. The ends lost 3 bases at V and 7 bases at J; junction bases unmatched: 8. Per the germline V gene, CDR1 is SGHDN and CDR2 is FVKESK. The CDR3 totals 16 residues. In DNA, the CDR3 is TGTGCCAGCAGCCAGACTTACCGGGACAGGGGTGAAAAACTGTTTTTT. Amino acids: CASSQTYRDRGEKLFF. Combining the CDR3 with reference TRBV14 and TRBJ1-4 gives the whole variable domain EAGVTQFPSHSVIEKGQTVTLRCDPISGHDNLYWYRRVMGKEIKFLLHFVKESKQDESGMPNNRFLAERTGGTYSTLKVQPAELEDSGVYFCASSQTYRDRGEKLFFGSGTQLSVL.

V is TRBV2 and J is TRBJ2-5; weak D call: TRBD1 (6 bases). The CDR3 has 16 amino acids. Germline V gives CDR1 SNHLY, CDR2 FYNNEI. Between the trimmed V and J ends, which lost 4 bases and 1 base, there was a span of 16 bases. This CDR3 is CASSAQGTIPQETQYF. The DNA of the CDR3 is TGTGCCAGCAGTGCCCAGGGGACCATTCCCCAAGAGACCCAGTACTTC.

The chain carries TRBV15 and TRBJ1-6, with TRBD1 identical over 7 bases. J was trimmed by 9 bases and V by 0 bases; bases with no gene match: 11. The length of the CDR3 is 17 residues. Germline CDR1 and CDR2: LNHNV and YYDKDF (reference sequence). CDR3 sequence (DNA): TGTGCCACCAGCAGAGATTTGGGGGACAGCCATGGTTCACCCCTCCACTTT. It specifies CATSRDLGDSHGSPLHF.

The chain carries TRBV7-2 and TRBJ1-5; D is uncertain. Trimming removed 3 bases from V and 3 bases from J, with 6 bases in between. Germline values: CDR1 SGHTA, CDR2 FQGNSA. CDR3 length: 13 residues. CDR3: CASSFSYNQPQHF. For the CDR3, the DNA is TGTGCCAGCAGCTTCTCGTACAATCAGCCCCAGCATTTT.

The CDR3 here is CASRDRGTRTQHF. CDR3 nucleotides: TGTGCCAGTAGGGACAGGGGGACAAGGACCCAGCATTTT. V usage is TRBV19 and J usage is TRBJ1-5; the match to TRBD1 covers 10 bases. The germline gives CDR1 LNHDA, CDR2 SQIVND (reference sequence). The CDR3 is made up of 13 amino acids. The V gene end was trimmed by 6 bases and the J gene end by 11 bases; junction bases not matched to a gene: 7.

This sequence joins TRBV19 and TRBJ1-1; no firm D call. Deletions cut 6 bases from V and 1 base from J, with 6 bases between. Germline-derived CDR1 and CDR2 are LNHDA and SQIVND (reference sequence). The CDR3 sequence is 12 residues long. For the CDR3, the DNA is TGTGCCAGTAGGGCCCAGAACACTGAAGCTTTCTTT. Protein product: CASRAQNTEAFF.